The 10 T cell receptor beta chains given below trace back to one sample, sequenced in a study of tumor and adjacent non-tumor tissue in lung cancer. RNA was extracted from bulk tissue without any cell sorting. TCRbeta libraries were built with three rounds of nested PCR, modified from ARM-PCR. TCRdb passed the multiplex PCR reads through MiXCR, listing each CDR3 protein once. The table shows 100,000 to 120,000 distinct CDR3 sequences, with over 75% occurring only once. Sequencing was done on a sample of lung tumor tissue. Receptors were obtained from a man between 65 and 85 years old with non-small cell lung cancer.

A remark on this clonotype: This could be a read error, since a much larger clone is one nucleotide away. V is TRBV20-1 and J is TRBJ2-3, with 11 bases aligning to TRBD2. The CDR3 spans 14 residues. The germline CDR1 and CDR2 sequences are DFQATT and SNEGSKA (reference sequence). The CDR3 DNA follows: TGCAGTGTGGGGAGACTAGCGGGAACAGATATGCAGTATTTT. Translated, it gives CSVGRLAGTDMQYF.

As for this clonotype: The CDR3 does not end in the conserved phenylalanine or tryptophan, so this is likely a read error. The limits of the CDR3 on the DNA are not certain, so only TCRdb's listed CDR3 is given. The chain's CDR3 is CSAERGRANYGYTL. The chain has TRBV29-1 and TRBJ1-2. Germline values: CDR1 SQVTM, CDR2 ANQGSEA. The CDR3 numbers 14 amino acids, ends counted.

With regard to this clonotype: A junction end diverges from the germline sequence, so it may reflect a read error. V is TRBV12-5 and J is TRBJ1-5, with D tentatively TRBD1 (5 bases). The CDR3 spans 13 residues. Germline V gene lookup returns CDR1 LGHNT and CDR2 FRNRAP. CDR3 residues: CAGGFDRNRPQHF. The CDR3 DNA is TGTGCTGGTGGTTTTGACAGAAATCGACCCCAGCATTTT.

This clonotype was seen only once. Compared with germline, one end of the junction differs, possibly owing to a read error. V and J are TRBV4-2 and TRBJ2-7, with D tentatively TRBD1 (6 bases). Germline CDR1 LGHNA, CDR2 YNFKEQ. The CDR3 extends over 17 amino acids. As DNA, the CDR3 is TGTGCCAGCAGCCCACCTATCGTAGGGGGAGTCGGCTACGAGCACTACTTC. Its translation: CASSPPIVGGVGYEHYF.

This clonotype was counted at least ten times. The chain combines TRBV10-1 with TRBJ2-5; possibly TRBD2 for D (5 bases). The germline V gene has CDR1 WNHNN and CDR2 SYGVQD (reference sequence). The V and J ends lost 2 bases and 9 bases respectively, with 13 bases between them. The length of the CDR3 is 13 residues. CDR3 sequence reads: CASSEHTPGSQYF. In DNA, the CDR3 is TGCGCCAGCAGTGAGCACACCCCGGGGTCCCAGTACTTC.

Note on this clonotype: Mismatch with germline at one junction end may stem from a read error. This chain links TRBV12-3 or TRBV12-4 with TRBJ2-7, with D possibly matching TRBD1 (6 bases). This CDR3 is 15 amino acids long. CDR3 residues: CASSTSTGRPYEQNF. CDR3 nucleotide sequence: TGCGCCAGTAGTACCTCGACAGGAAGACCCTACGAGCAGAACTTC.

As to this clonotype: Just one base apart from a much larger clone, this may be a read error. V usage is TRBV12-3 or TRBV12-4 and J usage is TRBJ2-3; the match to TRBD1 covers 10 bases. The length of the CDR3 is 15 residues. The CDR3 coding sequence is TGTGCCAGCAGAAACGACAGGGGGCGGGCAGATACGCATTATTTT. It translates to CASRNDRGRADTHYF.

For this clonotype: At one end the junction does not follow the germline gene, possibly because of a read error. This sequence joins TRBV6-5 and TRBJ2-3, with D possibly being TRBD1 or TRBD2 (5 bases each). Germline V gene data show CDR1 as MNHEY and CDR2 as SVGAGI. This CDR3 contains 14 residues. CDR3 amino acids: CASSYSWDPDTQYF. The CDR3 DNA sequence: TGTGCAAGCAGTTACTCCTGGGACCCAGATACGCAGTATTTT.

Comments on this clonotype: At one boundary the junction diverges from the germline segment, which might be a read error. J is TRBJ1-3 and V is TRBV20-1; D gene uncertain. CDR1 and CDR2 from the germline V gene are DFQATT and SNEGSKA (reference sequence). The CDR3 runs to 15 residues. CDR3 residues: CSATGGPNSGNTIYF. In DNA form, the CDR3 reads TGCAGTGCTACCGGCGGCCCGAACTCTGGAAACACAATATATTTT.

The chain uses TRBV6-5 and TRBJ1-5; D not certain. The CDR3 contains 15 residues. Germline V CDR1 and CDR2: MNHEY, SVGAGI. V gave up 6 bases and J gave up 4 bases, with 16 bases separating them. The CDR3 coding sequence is TGTGCCAGCAGCCCGATAGGAAGGTTGAATCAGCCCCAGCATTTT. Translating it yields CASSPIGRLNQPQHF.